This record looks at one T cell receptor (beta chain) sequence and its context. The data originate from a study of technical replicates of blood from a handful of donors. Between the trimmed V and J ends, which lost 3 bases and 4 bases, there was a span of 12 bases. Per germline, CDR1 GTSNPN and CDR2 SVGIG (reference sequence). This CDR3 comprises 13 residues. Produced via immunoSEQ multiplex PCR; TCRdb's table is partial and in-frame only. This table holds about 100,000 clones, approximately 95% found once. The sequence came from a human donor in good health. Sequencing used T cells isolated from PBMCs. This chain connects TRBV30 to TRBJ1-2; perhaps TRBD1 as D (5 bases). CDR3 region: CAWSIGVGYGYTF. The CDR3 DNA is TGTGCCTGGAGCATAGGGGTCGGCTATGGCTACACCTTC.